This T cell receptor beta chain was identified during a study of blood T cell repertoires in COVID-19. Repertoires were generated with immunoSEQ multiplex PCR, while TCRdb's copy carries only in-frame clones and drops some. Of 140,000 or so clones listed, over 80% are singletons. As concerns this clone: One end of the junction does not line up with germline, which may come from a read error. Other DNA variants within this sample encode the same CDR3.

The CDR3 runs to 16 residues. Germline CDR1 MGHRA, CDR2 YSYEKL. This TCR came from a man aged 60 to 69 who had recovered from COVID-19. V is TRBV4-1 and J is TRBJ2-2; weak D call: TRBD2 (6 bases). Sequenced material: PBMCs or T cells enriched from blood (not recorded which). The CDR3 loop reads CASSQAGGTGTGELFF. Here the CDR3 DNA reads TGCGCCAGCAGCCAAGCCGGGGGTACGGGCACCGGAGAGCTGTTTTTT.